This T cell receptor (beta chain) was recovered during a study of identical twins. A universal primer site was added by template switching, and unique molecular identifiers were carried by the cDNA. One entry per CDR3 protein, called by TCRdb with MiXCR from the 5' RACE reads. The table includes fewer than 650,000 distinct CDR3 sequences, more than 9% detected once. This clonotype was detected many times. The antigen is undetermined. The CDR3 has 16 residues. V shed 1 base and J shed 0 bases, with 10 bases lying between them. Study-wide points: Analyses of zero insertions could be partly confounded by invariant MAIT and iNKT cells.

These data are also associated with another study on yellow fever vaccine responses in identical twins.

The origin of this receptor is a woman younger than 35 in good health. V usage is TRBV12-3 or TRBV12-4 and J usage is TRBJ2-1; tentatively, D is TRBD2 (5 bases). Sequenced material: PBMCs. The CDR3 DNA reads as TGTGCCAGCAGTTTAGGGGAGACGCCCTCCTACAATGAGCAGTTCTTC. Its translation: CASSLGETPSYNEQFF.